This T cell receptor (beta chain) came from a study of blood T cells in healthy people across ages. The use of a sample-barcoded 5' primer and a J-beta primer mix characterized a second PCR of roughly 6 to 11 cycles. Using its own MiXCR run on the 5' RACE reads, TCRdb lists one record per CDR3 protein. The table records about 1,400,000 distinct CDR3 sequences, 59% of them present only once. Whole-study results and caveats: Using unsorted PBMCs precluded a conclusive naive versus antigen-experienced comparison.

Comments on this clonotype: Its antigen is as yet unknown. Its ends do not fully match the called genes, so a read error is possible.

Specimen: blood. The receptor was isolated from a man younger than 35 in good health.

CDR3: CASSYGATSFSYEQYF. The CDR3 region has the DNA TGTGCCAGTAGTTACGGGGCAACTTCCTTCTCCTACGAGCAGTACTTC. This chain joins TRBV6-5 and TRBJ2-7; possibly TRBD1 or TRBD2 for D (5 bases each). The CDR3 length is 16 residues. Germline V gene data show CDR1 as MNHEY and CDR2 as SVGAGI.